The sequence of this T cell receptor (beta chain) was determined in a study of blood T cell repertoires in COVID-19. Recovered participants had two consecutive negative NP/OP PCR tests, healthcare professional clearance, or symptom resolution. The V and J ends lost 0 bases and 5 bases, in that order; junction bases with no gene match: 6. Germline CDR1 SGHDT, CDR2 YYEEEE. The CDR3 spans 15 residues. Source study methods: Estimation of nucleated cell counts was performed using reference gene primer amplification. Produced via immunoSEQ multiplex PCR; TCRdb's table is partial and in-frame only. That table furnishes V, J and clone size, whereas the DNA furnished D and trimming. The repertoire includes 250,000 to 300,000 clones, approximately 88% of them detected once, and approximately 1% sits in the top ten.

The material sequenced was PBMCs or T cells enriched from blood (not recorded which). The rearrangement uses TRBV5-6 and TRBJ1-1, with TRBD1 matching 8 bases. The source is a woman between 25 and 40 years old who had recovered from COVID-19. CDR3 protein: CASSLALQGGTEAFF. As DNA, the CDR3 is TGTGCCAGCAGCTTGGCCTTACAGGGGGGAACTGAAGCTTTCTTT.